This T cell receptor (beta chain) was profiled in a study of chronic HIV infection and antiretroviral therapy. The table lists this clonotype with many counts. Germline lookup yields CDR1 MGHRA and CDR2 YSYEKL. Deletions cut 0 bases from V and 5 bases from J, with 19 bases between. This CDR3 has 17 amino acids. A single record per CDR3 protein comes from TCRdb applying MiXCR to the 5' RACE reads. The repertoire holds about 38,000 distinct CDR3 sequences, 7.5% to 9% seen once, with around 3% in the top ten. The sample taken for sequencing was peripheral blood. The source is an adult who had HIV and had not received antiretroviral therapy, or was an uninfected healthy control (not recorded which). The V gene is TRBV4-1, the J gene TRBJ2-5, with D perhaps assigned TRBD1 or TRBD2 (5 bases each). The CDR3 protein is CASSQDPVQSGTETQYF. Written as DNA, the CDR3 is TGCGCCAGCAGCCAAGATCCCGTCCAATCGGGGACGGAGACCCAGTACTTC.